This record concerns one T cell receptor (beta chain) sequence. CDR1 and CDR2 from the germline V gene are LNHDA and SQIVND (reference sequence). Trimming took off 2 bases at V and 10 bases at J, with 9 bases between the two ends. The CDR3 contains 13 residues. The sample belongs to a study of T cells after somatic rescue of genetic block. Method: immunoSEQ multiplex PCR; TCRdb's copy keeps in-frame clones and lacks some. The data show under 15,000 clones, 65% to 85% seen once. Sequenced sample: peripheral blood mononuclear cells (PBMCs). This sequence originates from a boy between 10 and 17 years old. This chain connects TRBV19 to TRBJ1-6; D gene ambiguous. For the CDR3, the DNA is TGTGCCAGTAGTATAAGGAGGGAATCACCCCTCCACTTT. It encodes CASSIRRESPLHF. Combining the CDR3 with reference TRBV19 and TRBJ1-6 gives the whole variable domain DGGITQSPKYLFRKEGQNVTLSCEQNLNHDAMYWYRQDPGQGLRLIYYSQIVNDFQKGDIAEGYSVSREKKESFPLTVTSAQKNPTAFYLCASSIRRESPLHFGNGTRLTVT.